A selection of T cell receptor beta chains follows, all from one sample in a study of glioma-infiltrating T cells after dendritic cell vaccination. Clones were read by immunoSEQ multiplex PCR, and TCRdb kept only the in-frame ones, dropping some. The sample has approximately 100,000 clones; about 79% are singletons. The sample in question was blood, obtained before dendritic cell vaccination. The receptors shown here come from a human donor with glioblastoma. CDR3s include the opening cysteine and the closing phenylalanine or tryptophan. The order of the fields is CDR3 DNA, CDR3 protein, clone size, J gene, V gene, D gene. The D gene is left open where the match is weak. Size is omitted from some rows. Given values are once, few, many or a class for expanded clones.

cdr3_nt: TGTGCCAGCAGCTTAAATTCGGCAGGGGATTCACCCCTCCACTTT
cdr3_aa: CASSLNSAGDSPLHF
clone_size: .
j_call: TRBJ1-6
v_call: TRBV7-3
d_call: .

cdr3_nt: TGTGCCAGCAGTGCTACTAGCGGGAGGGCCATCGAGCAGTACTTC
cdr3_aa: CASSATSGRAIEQYF
clone_size: .
j_call: TRBJ2-7
v_call: TRBV6-1
d_call: TRBD2

cdr3_nt: TGTGCCAGCGGGAGGGACAGGGGTGCGGAGACCCAGTACTTC
cdr3_aa: CASGRDRGAETQYF
clone_size: .
j_call: TRBJ2-5
v_call: TRBV6-1
d_call: TRBD1

cdr3_nt: TGTGCCAGCAGTTTATCTAGATACAATGAGCAGTTCTTC
cdr3_aa: CASSLSRYNEQFF
clone_size: .
j_call: TRBJ2-1
v_call: TRBV27
d_call: .

cdr3_nt: TGCGCCAGCAGCTTGGACAGGAAAAACATTCAGTACTTC
cdr3_aa: CASSLDRKNIQYF
clone_size: .
j_call: TRBJ2-4
v_call: TRBV5-1
d_call: .

cdr3_nt: TGTGCCAGTAGTATCGCTAGCGGGAGTGAGCAGTTCTTC
cdr3_aa: CASSIASGSEQFF
clone_size: once
j_call: TRBJ2-1
v_call: TRBV19
d_call: TRBD2

cdr3_nt: TGCGCCAGCAGCTCAAGGACTAGCGATAGGTACGAGCAGTACTTC
cdr3_aa: CASSSRTSDRYEQYF
clone_size: .
j_call: TRBJ2-7
v_call: TRBV5-1
d_call: TRBD2

cdr3_nt: TGTGCCAGTCAACGGGGACAGGGCTACGAGCAGTACTTC
cdr3_aa: CASQRGQGYEQYF
clone_size: .
j_call: TRBJ2-7
v_call: TRBV27
d_call: TRBD1

cdr3_nt: TGTGCCTGGAGTCCCGGACTAGCGGGAGACAAGCAGTACTTC
cdr3_aa: CAWSPGLAGDKQYF
clone_size: once
j_call: TRBJ2-7
v_call: TRBV30
d_call: TRBD2

cdr3_nt: TGTGCCAGCAGTTCGGGACAGGGTAAGACCCAGTACTTC
cdr3_aa: CASSSGQGKTQYF
clone_size: .
j_call: TRBJ2-5
v_call: TRBV2
d_call: TRBD1

cdr3_nt: TGTGCCAGCAACGGACAGGGATGGTACACTGAAGCTTTCTTT
cdr3_aa: CASNGQGWYTEAFF
clone_size: many
j_call: TRBJ1-1
v_call: TRBV6-1
d_call: TRBD1

cdr3_nt: TGTGCCAGTTTATGGAGACTAGCAAGGGGCAATGAGCAGTTCTTC
cdr3_aa: CASLWRLARGNEQFF
clone_size: .
j_call: TRBJ2-1
v_call: TRBV2
d_call: TRBD2

cdr3_nt: TGTGCCTGGAGTGTATATTTGTCACCCCTCCACTTT
cdr3_aa: CAWSVYLSPLHF
clone_size: .
j_call: TRBJ1-6
v_call: TRBV30
d_call: .

cdr3_nt: TGTGCCAGCAGTCCCGGACTAGCGAACAATGAGCAGTTCTTC
cdr3_aa: CASSPGLANNEQFF
clone_size: .
j_call: TRBJ2-1
v_call: TRBV6-4
d_call: TRBD2

cdr3_nt: TGTGCCACCAGCAGAGATCAGGGGTCTCCCCAATCGTCCGAGCAGTACTTC
cdr3_aa: CATSRDQGSPQSSEQYF
clone_size: .
j_call: TRBJ2-7
v_call: TRBV15
d_call: .

cdr3_nt: TGTGCCAGCAGTTTTATGACTAGCGGGATGTACATTCAGTACTTC
cdr3_aa: CASSFMTSGMYIQYF
clone_size: .
j_call: TRBJ2-4
v_call: TRBV28
d_call: TRBD2

cdr3_nt: TGTGCCAGCAGCTTAGTGGCCCAGCAAGAGACCCAGTACTTC
cdr3_aa: CASSLVAQQETQYF
clone_size: few
j_call: TRBJ2-5
v_call: TRBV5-8
d_call: .

cdr3_nt: TGTGCCAGCAGCTCACGGGTAAACACCGGGGAGCTGTTTTTT
cdr3_aa: CASSSRVNTGELFF
clone_size: .
j_call: TRBJ2-2
v_call: TRBV7-9
d_call: .

cdr3_nt: TGTGCCACCAGCAGAGACCGGAGCACCGGGGAGCTGTTTTTT
cdr3_aa: CATSRDRSTGELFF
clone_size: .
j_call: TRBJ2-2
v_call: TRBV15
d_call: .

cdr3_nt: TGTGCCAGTAGTAGGGGACTAGCGGCTTCCTACGAGCAGTACTTC
cdr3_aa: CASSRGLAASYEQYF
clone_size: .
j_call: TRBJ2-7
v_call: TRBV19
d_call: TRBD2

cdr3_nt: TGCGCCAGCAGCCTAGGGGCAGGGGACTACCTCAACCTCTACGAGCAGTACTTC
cdr3_aa: CASSLGAGDYLNLYEQYF
clone_size: .
j_call: TRBJ2-7
v_call: TRBV4-1
d_call: .

cdr3_nt: TGTGCCAGCAGCTCGACAGGGAACACTGAAGCTTTCTTT
cdr3_aa: CASSSTGNTEAFF
clone_size: .
j_call: TRBJ1-1
v_call: TRBV6-6
d_call: .

cdr3_nt: TGCGCCAGCACGCCCAGCGCAAGCTCCTACGAGCAGTACTTC
cdr3_aa: CASTPSASSYEQYF
clone_size: .
j_call: TRBJ2-7
v_call: TRBV5-1
d_call: .

cdr3_nt: TGTGCCAGCAGTGAACGGGGTCCTAGCAATCAGCCCCAGCATTTT
cdr3_aa: CASSERGPSNQPQHF
clone_size: .
j_call: TRBJ1-5
v_call: TRBV2
d_call: .

cdr3_nt: TGTGCCAGCAGTCTAGGCGGGGGGCAGAGCTACACCTTC
cdr3_aa: CASSLGGGQSYTF
clone_size: .
j_call: TRBJ1-2
v_call: TRBV5-6
d_call: .

cdr3_nt: TGTGCCAGCAGACCCCAGGGGGTGAGCTACGAAGCTTTCTTT
cdr3_aa: CASRPQGVSYEAFF
clone_size: .
j_call: TRBJ1-1
v_call: TRBV27
d_call: TRBD1

cdr3_nt: TGCGCCAGCAGCTTGGGCGGAGCTACCCCCTACGAGCAGTACTTC
cdr3_aa: CASSLGGATPYEQYF
clone_size: .
j_call: TRBJ2-7
v_call: TRBV5-1
d_call: .

cdr3_nt: TGTGCCAGCTCACCAACTACTGAGAACACCGGGGAGCTGTTTTTT
cdr3_aa: CASSPTTENTGELFF
clone_size: .
j_call: TRBJ2-2
v_call: TRBV18
d_call: .

cdr3_nt: TGCGCCAGCAGTGTAGCGGGGAGCACAGATACGCAGTATTTT
cdr3_aa: CASSVAGSTDTQYF
clone_size: .
j_call: TRBJ2-3
v_call: TRBV10-2
d_call: TRBD2

cdr3_nt: TGTGCCAGCAGGCGTCGTATGGGGACAGGTTATGCCGGGGAGCTGTTTTTT
cdr3_aa: CASRRRMGTGYAGELFF
clone_size: few
j_call: TRBJ2-2
v_call: TRBV5-4
d_call: TRBD1

cdr3_nt: TGCGCCAGCAGAACCGGTGACACTGAAGCTTTCTTT
cdr3_aa: CASRTGDTEAFF
clone_size: once
j_call: TRBJ1-1
v_call: TRBV5-1
d_call: .